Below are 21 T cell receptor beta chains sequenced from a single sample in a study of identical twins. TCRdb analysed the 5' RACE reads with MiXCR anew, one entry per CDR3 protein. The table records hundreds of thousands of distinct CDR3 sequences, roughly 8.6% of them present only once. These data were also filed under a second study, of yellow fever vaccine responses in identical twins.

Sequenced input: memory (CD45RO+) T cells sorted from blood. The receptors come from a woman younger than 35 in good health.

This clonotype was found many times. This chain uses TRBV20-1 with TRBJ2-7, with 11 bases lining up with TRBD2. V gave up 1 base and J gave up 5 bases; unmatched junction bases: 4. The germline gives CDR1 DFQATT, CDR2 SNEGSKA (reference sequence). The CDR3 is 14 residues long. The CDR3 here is CSARGLAGRHEQYV. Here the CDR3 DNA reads TGCAGTGCTAGAGGACTAGCGGGGCGTCACGAGCAGTACGTC.

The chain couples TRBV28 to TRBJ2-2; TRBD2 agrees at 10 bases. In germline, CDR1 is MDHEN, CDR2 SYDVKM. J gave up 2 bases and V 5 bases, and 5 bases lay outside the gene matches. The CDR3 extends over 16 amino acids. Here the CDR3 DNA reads TGTGCCAGCAGTCTTCTAGCGGGGGCTAACACCGGGGAGCTGTTTTTT. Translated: CASSLLAGANTGELFF.

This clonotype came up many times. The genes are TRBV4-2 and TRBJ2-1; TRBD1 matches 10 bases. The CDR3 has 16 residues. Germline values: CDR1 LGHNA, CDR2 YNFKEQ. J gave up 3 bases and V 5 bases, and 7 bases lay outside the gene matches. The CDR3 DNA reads TGTGCCAGCAGCGGGGGGACAGGGGAGGTCTACAATGAGCAGTTCTTC. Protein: CASSGGTGEVYNEQFF.

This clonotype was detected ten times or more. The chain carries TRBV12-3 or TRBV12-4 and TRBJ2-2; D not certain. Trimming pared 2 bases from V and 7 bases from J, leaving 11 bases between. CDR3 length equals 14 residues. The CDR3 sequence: CASSLREVGGELFF. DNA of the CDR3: TGTGCCAGCAGTTTACGAGAGGTTGGCGGGGAGCTGTTTTTT.

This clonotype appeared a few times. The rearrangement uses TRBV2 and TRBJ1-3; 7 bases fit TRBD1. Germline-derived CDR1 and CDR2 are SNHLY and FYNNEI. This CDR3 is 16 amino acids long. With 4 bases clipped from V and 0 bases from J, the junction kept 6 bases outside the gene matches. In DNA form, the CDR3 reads TGTGCCAGCAGTGGAATTACAGGGGTCTCTGGAAACACCATATATTTT. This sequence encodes CASSGITGVSGNTIYF.

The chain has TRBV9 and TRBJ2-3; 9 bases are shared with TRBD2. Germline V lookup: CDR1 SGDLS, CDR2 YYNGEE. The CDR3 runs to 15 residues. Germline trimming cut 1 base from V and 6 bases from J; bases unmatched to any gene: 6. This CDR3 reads CASSVLAGPTDTQYF. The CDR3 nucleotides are TGTGCCAGCAGCGTACTAGCGGGACCCACCGATACGCAGTATTTT.

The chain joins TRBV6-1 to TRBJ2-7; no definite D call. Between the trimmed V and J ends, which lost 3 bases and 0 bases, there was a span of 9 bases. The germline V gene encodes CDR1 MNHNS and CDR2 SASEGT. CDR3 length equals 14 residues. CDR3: CASSDTASSYEQYV. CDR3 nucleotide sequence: TGTGCCAGCAGTGACACAGCTTCCTCCTACGAGCAGTACGTC.

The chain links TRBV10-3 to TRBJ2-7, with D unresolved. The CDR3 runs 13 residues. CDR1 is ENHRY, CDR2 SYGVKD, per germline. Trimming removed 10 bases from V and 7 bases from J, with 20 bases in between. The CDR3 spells CATTWEGSQEQYV. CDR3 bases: TGTGCCACCACTTGGGAAGGTTCGCAGGAGCAGTACGTC.

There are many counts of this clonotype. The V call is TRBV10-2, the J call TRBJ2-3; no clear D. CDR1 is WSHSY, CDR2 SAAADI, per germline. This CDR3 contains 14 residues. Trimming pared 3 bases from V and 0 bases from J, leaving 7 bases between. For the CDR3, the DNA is TGCGCCAGCAGTGACGCTAGGAGCACAGATACGCAGTATTTT. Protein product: CASSDARSTDTQYF.

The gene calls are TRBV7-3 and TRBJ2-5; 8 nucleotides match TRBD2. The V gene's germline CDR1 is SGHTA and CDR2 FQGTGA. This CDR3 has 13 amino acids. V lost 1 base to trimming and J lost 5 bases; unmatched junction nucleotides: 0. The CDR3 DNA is TGTGCCAGCAGCTTAAAGCGGGGGGAGACCCAGTACTTC. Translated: CASSLKRGETQYF.

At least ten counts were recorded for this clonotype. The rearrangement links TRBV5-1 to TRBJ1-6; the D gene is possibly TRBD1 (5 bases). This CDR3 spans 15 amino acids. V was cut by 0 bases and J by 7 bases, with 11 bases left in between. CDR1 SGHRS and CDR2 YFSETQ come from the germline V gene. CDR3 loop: CASSLAVQGNSPLHF. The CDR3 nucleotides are TGCGCCAGCAGCTTGGCCGTTCAGGGAAATTCACCCCTCCACTTT.

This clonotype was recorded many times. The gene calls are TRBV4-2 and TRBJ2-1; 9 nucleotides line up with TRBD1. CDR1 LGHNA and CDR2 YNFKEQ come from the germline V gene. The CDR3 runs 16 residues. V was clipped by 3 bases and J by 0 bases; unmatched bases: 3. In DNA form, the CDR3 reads TGTGCCAGCAGCCAGGGACAGGGTAGCTCCTACAATGAGCAGTTCTTC. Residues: CASSQGQGSSYNEQFF.

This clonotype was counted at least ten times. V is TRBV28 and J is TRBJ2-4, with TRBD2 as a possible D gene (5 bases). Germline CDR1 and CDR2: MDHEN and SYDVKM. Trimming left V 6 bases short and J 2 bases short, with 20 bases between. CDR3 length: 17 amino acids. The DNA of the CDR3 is TGTGCCAGCAGCACTAGTGGGTTTGAATCCACCAAAAACATTCAGTACTTC. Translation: CASSTSGFESTKNIQYF.

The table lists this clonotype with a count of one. The CDR3 nucleotides read TGCGCCAGCAGCTTTAAAACCAAATCTAGCGGAGCTACCTACGAGCAGTACTTC. This sequence encodes CASSFKTKSSGATYEQYF. This sequence joins TRBV5-1 and TRBJ2-7; TRBD2 matches 7 bases. The CDR3 has 18 residues. CDR1 and CDR2 (germline): SGHRS, YFSETQ. The ends lost 2 bases at V and 2 bases at J; junction bases unmatched: 16.

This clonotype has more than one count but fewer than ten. Here the CDR3 reads CSASVGGDEQYV. The CDR3 DNA follows: TGCAGTGCTAGCGTCGGGGGCGACGAGCAGTACGTC. This rearrangement joins TRBV20-1 to TRBJ2-7; D is possibly TRBD1 or TRBD2 (6 bases each). The germline gives CDR1 DFQATT, CDR2 SNEGSKA (reference sequence). This CDR3 comprises 12 residues. Trimming stripped 3 bases from V and 5 bases from J, with 11 bases between.

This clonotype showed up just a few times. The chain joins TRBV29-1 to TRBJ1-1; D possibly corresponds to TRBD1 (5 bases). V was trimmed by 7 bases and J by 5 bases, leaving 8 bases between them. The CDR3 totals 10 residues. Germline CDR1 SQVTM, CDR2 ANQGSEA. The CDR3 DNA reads TGCAGCGGAGGGGTAACTGAAGCTTTCTTT. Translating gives CSGGVTEAFF.

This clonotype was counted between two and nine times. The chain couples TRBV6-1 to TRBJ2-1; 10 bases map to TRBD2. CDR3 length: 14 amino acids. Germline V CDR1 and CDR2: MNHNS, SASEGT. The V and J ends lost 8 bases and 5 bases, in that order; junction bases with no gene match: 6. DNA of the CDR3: TGTGCCAGCTCCACTAGCGGGACCCACAATGAGCAGTTCTTC. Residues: CASSTSGTHNEQFF.

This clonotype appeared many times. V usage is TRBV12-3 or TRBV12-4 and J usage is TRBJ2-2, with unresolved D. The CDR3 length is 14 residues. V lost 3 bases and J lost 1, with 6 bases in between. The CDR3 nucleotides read TGTGCCAGCAGTTTTTTCCAGAACACCGGGGAGCTGTTTTTT. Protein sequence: CASSFFQNTGELFF.

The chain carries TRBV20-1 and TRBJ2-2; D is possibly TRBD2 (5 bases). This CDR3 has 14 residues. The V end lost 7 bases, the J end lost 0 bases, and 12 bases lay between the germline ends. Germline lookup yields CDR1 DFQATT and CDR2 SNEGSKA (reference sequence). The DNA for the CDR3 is TGCAGTGTGGATCGGGGAACGAACACCGGGGAGCTGTTTTTT. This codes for CSVDRGTNTGELFF.

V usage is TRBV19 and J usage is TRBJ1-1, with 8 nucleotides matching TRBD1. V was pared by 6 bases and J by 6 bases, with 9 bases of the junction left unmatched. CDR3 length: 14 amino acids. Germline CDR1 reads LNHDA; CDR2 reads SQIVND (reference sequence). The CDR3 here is CASSPTGVNAEAFF. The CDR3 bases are TGTGCCAGTAGCCCGACAGGGGTCAACGCTGAAGCTTTCTTT.

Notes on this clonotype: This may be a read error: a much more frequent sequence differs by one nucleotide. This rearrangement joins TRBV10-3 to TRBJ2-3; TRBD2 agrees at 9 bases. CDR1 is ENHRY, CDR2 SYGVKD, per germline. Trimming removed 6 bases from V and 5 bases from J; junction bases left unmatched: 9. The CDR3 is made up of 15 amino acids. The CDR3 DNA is TGTGCCATCAGCGGACTAGCGAGAGCTATAGATACGCAGTATTTT. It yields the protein CAISGLARAIDTQYF.